This entry lists 17 T cell receptor beta chains sequenced from one sample in a study of response to subunit inactivated influenza vaccine. From the RT-PCR reads, TCRdb called clonotypes with MiXCR, one entry per CDR3 protein. The sample yields 700,000 to 800,000 distinct CDR3 sequences, less than 20% seen once. The specimen was PBMCs from blood, collected 5 days after vaccination. Source of these receptors: a man aged 50 or older who received an inactivated influenza vaccine.

V usage is TRBV27 and J usage is TRBJ2-1; tentative D call: TRBD2 (5 bases). Trimming removed 3 bases at V and 7 bases at J, with 19 bases between. The CDR3 runs 16 residues. Per the germline V gene, CDR1 is MNHEY and CDR2 is SMNVEV (reference sequence). CDR3 protein: CASSLAQRRTRNEQFF. CDR3 DNA: TGTGCCAGCAGTTTGGCCCAGCGGCGAACAAGGAATGAGCAGTTCTTC.

In regard to this clonotype: Since a much larger clone is just one base distant, this may be a read error. The chain is built from TRBV7-2 and TRBJ2-3; TRBD2 agrees at 8 bases. Germline V gives CDR1 SGHTA, CDR2 FQGNSA. This CDR3 is 16 amino acids long. This CDR3 reads CASGLAASGSTDTQYF. The CDR3 DNA sequence: TGTGCCAGCGGCTTAGCCGCTAGCGGGAGCACAGATACGCAGTATTTT.

This clonotype was seen repeatedly, ten times or more. The chain has TRBV10-3 and TRBJ2-3; D remains unclear. The germline CDR1 and CDR2 sequences are ENHRY and SYGVKD. V shed 2 bases and J shed 5 bases, with 5 bases lying between them. This CDR3 region has 12 residues. The CDR3 DNA is TGTGCCATCAGTGAGCTGCGAGATACGCAGTATTTT. It specifies CAISELRDTQYF.

This chain joins TRBV7-2 and TRBJ2-5; TRBD1 agrees at 7 bases. With 5 bases clipped from V and 7 bases from J, the junction kept 7 bases outside the gene matches. The CDR3 has 13 residues. From germline, CDR1 is SGHTA and CDR2 FQGNSA. The CDR3 loop reads CASSTGTAGTQYF. Here the CDR3 DNA reads TGTGCCAGCAGCACCGGGACAGCCGGGACCCAGTACTTC.

This clonotype was found a few times. V gene TRBV7-8 combines with J gene TRBJ1-5; the D gene is possibly TRBD1 (6 bases). CDR3 length: 15 amino acids. The germline V and J ends were trimmed by 6 bases and 4 bases, with 16 bases remaining between them. Per the germline V gene, CDR1 is SGHVS and CDR2 is FQNEAQ. The DNA for the CDR3 is TGTGCCAGCAGACCCGAACAGGGATGGAATCAGCCCCAGCATTTT. It yields the protein CASRPEQGWNQPQHF.

This clonotype occurred a few times. V usage is TRBV9 and J usage is TRBJ2-3; 9 bases are shared with TRBD2. The J segment lost 4 bases and the V segment lost 2 bases, leaving 8 bases of the junction unmatched. The length of the CDR3 is 16 residues. The germline V gene encodes CDR1 SGDLS and CDR2 YYNGEE. CDR3 in DNA: TGTGCCAGCAGCGTCCGGCGGGAGGGCCGTCCAGATACGCAGTATTTT. Encoded protein: CASSVRREGRPDTQYF.

The chain couples TRBV5-1 to TRBJ2-4, with TRBD1 matching over 7 bases. After removal of 0 bases from V and 4 bases from J, the junction contained 1 base not matched to a gene. Germline lookup yields CDR1 SGHRS and CDR2 YFSETQ. The CDR3 sequence is 14 residues long. The CDR3 loop is CASSLGDRKNIQYF. The CDR3 DNA follows: TGCGCCAGCAGCTTGGGGGACAGAAAAAACATTCAGTACTTC. Together with reference TRBV5-1 and TRBJ2-4, the CDR3 gives the full variable domain: KAGVTQTPRYLIKTRGQQVTLSCSPISGHRSVSWYQQTPGQGLQFLFEYFSETQRNKGNFPGRFSGRQFSNSRSEMNVSTLELGDSALYLCASSLGDRKNIQYFGAGTRLSVL.

The chain links TRBV7-2 to TRBJ2-5, with TRBD1 matching over 7 bases. This CDR3 has 15 amino acids. Trimming took 5 bases from V and 5 from J; bases not matched to a gene: 11. Looked up from germline, CDR1 is SGHTA and CDR2 is FQGNSA. CDR3 region: CASSRGDRSRETQYF. The CDR3, as DNA: TGTGCCAGCAGCCGAGGGGACAGAAGCAGGGAGACCCAGTACTTC.

This chain connects TRBV18 to TRBJ2-5; 8 bases line up with TRBD1. V shed 0 bases and J 4 bases; nucleotides not matched to a gene: 4. The germline gives CDR1 KGHSH, CDR2 LQKENI. This CDR3 contains 15 residues. This CDR3 reads CASSPPGQVRETQYF. The CDR3 DNA is TGTGCCAGCTCACCACCGGGACAGGTTCGAGAGACCCAGTACTTC.

This clonotype was counted at least ten times. This chain connects TRBV5-1 to TRBJ2-1; D remains unclear. Trimming took off 0 bases at V and 6 bases at J, with 16 bases between the two ends. From germline, CDR1 is SGHRS and CDR2 YFSETQ. The CDR3 has 16 residues. CDR3 protein: CASSLGGTTPGNEQFF. CDR3 DNA: TGCGCCAGCAGCTTGGGGGGTACCACTCCCGGCAATGAGCAGTTCTTC.

This clonotype was observed a few times. The chain uses TRBV4-3 and TRBJ2-4; unclear D gene. Germline V gene lookup returns CDR1 LGHNA and CDR2 YSLEER. The CDR3 length is 15 residues. V was pared by 0 bases and J by 2 bases, with 8 bases between. The CDR3 nucleotides read TGCGCCAGCAGCCAAGATTTCTCGTCCAAAAACATTCAGTACTTC. Translation: CASSQDFSSKNIQYF.

The chain joins TRBV6-5 to TRBJ2-5; D is unresolved. The germline CDR1 and CDR2 sequences are MNHEY and SVGAGI. V lost 2 bases and J lost 2, with 9 bases in between. This CDR3 is built from 14 residues. DNA of the CDR3: TGTGCCAGCAGTTACCGGACGGATCAAGAGACCCAGTACTTC. It translates to CASSYRTDQETQYF.

This chain connects TRBV7-7 to TRBJ2-3; D remains ambiguous. Trimming removed 5 bases from V and 6 bases from J, with 21 bases in between. Germline CDR1 is SSHAT and CDR2 is FNYEAQ (reference sequence). The CDR3 is 16 residues long. DNA of the CDR3: TGTGCCAGCAGCCCGACCCGATACACAAGCTACGATACGCAGTATTTT. This sequence encodes CASSPTRYTSYDTQYF.

The chain carries TRBV5-1 and TRBJ2-1; D is uncertain. The V gene's germline CDR1 is SGHRS and CDR2 YFSETQ. The CDR3 totals 12 residues. V was cut by 0 bases and J by 10 bases, with 8 bases left in between. CDR3 protein: CASSLDFREQFF. Here the CDR3 DNA reads TGCGCCAGCAGCTTGGACTTTCGGGAGCAGTTCTTC. Supplemented by reference TRBV5-1 and TRBJ2-1, the full variable domain reads KAGVTQTPRYLIKTRGQQVTLSCSPISGHRSVSWYQQTPGQGLQFLFEYFSETQRNKGNFPGRFSGRQFSNSRSEMNVSTLELGDSALYLCASSLDFREQFFGPGTRLTVL.

This clonotype was recorded many times. The chain combines TRBV5-6 with TRBJ2-7; the D gene is possibly TRBD2 (6 bases). V gave up 4 bases and J gave up 1 base, with 15 bases separating them. CDR1 SGHDT and CDR2 YYEEEE come from the germline V gene. The length of the CDR3 is 15 residues. The CDR3 bases are TGTGCCAGCAGCCCCCGGGAGTCTATATCCTACGAGCAGTACTTC. This translates into CASSPRESISYEQYF.

V usage is TRBV3-1 and J usage is TRBJ2-5; possibly TRBD2 for D (5 bases). Trimming pared 4 bases from V and 5 bases from J, leaving 14 bases between. This CDR3 contains 14 residues. CDR1 is LGHDT and CDR2 is YNNKEL in the germline V gene (reference sequence). The CDR3 DNA follows: TGTGCCAGCAGCCCAGGTACTAGTAGGGAGACCCAGTACTTC. Encoded protein: CASSPGTSRETQYF.

V usage is TRBV11-2 and J usage is TRBJ2-1; D is ambiguous. The germline gives CDR1 SGHAT, CDR2 FQNNGV. The CDR3 totals 16 residues. V lost 0 bases to trimming and J lost 6 bases, with 15 bases between them. The CDR3: CASSLDPGQASNEQFF. The CDR3, as DNA: TGTGCCAGCAGCTTAGATCCCGGGCAGGCTAGCAATGAGCAGTTCTTC.